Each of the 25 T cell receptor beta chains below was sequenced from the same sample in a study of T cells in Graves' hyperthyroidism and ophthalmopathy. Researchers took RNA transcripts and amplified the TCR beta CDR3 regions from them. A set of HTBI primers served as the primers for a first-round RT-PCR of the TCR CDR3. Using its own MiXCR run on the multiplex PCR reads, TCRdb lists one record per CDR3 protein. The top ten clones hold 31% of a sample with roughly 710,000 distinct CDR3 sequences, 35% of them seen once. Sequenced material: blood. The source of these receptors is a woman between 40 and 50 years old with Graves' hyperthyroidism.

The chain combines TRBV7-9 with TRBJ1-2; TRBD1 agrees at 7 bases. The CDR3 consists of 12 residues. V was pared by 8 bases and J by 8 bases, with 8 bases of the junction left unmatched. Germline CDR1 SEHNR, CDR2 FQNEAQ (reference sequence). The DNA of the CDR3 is TGTGCCAGCGGCGTTCCGGGACAGGGCTACACCTTC. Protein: CASGVPGQGYTF.

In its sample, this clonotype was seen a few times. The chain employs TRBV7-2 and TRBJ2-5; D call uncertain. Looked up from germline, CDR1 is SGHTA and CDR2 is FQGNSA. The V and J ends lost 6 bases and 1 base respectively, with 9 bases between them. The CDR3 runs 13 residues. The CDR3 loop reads CASSYLIQETQYF. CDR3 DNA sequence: TGTGCCAGCAGTTACTTGATCCAAGAGACCCAGTACTTC.

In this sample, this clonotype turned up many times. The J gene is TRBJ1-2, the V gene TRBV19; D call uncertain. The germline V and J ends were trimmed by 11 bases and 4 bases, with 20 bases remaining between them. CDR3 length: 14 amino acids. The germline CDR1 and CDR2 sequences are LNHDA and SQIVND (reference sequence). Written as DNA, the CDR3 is TGTGCCGGTGACGGCAGCCTGCTGGGCTATGGCTACACCTTC. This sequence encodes CAGDGSLLGYGYTF.

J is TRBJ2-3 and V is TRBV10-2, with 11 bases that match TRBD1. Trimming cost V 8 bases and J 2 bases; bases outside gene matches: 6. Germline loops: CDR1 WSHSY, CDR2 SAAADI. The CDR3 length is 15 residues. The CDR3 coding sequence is TGCGCCAGCCCCCGGGACAGGGGGTACACAGATACGCAGTATTTT. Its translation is CASPRDRGYTDTQYF.

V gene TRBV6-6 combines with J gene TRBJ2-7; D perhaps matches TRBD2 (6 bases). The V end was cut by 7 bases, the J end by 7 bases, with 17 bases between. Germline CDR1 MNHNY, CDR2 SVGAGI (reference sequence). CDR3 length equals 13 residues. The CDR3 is CASTVPGEGEQYF. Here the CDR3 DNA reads TGTGCCAGCACTGTCCCGGGAGAGGGGGAGCAGTACTTC.

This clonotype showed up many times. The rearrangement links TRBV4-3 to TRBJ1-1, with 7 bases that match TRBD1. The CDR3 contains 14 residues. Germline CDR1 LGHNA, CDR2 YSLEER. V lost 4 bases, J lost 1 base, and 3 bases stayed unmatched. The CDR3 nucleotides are TGCGCCAGCAGCCCAGGGGGAAGGAACACTGAAGCTTTCTTT. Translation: CASSPGGRNTEAFF.

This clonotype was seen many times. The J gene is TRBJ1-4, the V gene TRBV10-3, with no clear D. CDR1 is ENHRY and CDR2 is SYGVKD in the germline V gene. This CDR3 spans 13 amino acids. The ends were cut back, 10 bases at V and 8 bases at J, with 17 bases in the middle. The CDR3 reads CATAKVAREKLFF. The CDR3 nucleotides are TGTGCCACGGCGAAGGTGGCAAGGGAAAAACTGTTTTTT.

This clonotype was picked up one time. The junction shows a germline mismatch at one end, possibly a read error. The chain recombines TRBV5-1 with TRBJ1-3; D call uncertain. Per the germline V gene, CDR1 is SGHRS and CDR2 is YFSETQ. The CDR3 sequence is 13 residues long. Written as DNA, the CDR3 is TGCGCCAGCAGCTCACAATGGGGAAGCACCATATATTTT. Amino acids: CASSSQWGSTIYF.

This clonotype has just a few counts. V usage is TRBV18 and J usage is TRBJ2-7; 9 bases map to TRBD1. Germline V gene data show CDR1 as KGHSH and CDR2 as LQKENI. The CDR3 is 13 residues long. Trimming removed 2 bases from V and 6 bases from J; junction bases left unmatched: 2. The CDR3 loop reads CASSPLDRGEQYF. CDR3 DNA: TGTGCCAGCTCACCATTGGACAGGGGCGAGCAGTACTTC.

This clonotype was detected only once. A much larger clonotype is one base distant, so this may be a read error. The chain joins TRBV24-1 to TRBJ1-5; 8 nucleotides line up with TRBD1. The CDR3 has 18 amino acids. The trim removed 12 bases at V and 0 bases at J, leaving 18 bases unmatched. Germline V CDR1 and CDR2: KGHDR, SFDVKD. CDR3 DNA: TGTGCCTCCGGTGATCCCGGCAGGGGGCTGAGTAGCAATCAGCCCCAGCATTTT. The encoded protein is CASGDPGRGLSSNQPQHF.

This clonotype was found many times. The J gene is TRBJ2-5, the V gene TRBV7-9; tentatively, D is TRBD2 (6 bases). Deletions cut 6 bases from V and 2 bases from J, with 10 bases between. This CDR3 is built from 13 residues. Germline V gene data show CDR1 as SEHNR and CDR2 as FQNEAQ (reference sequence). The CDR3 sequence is CASRGGVQETQYF. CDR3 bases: TGTGCCAGCAGGGGGGGAGTGCAAGAGACCCAGTACTTC. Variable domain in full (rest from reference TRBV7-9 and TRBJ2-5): DTGVSQNPRHKITKRGQNVTFRCDPISEHNRLYWYRQTLGQGPEFLTYFQNEAQLEKSRLLSDRFSAERPKGSFSTLEIQRTEQGDSAMYLCASRGGVQETQYFGPGTRLLVL.

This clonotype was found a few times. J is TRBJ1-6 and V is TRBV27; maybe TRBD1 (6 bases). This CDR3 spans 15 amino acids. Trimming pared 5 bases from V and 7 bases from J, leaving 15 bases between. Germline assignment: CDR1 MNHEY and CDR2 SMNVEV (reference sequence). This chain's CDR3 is CASSPGVTENSPLHF. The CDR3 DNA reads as TGTGCCAGCAGTCCAGGGGTGACGGAGAATTCACCCCTCCACTTT.

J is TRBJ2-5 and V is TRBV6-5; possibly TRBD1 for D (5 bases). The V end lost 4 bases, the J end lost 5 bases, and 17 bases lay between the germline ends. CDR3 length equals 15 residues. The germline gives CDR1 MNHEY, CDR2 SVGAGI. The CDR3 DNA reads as TGTGCCAGCAGTTCCGACCCCAGGGCTGGGGAGACCCAGTACTTC. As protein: CASSSDPRAGETQYF.

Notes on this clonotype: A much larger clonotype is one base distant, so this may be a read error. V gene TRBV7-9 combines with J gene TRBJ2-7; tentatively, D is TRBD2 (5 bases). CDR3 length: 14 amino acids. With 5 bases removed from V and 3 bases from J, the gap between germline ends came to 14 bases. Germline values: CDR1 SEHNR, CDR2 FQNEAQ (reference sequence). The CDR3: CASSDRRPYYEQYF. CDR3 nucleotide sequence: TGTGCCAGCAGCGACCGGAGGCCTTACTACGAGCAGTACTTC.

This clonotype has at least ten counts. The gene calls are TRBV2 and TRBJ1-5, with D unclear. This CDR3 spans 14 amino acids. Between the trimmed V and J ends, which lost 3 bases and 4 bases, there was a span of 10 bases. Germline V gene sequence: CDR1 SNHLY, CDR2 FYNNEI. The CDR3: CASSDKDANQPQHF. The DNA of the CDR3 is TGTGCCAGCAGTGATAAGGACGCGAATCAGCCCCAGCATTTT.

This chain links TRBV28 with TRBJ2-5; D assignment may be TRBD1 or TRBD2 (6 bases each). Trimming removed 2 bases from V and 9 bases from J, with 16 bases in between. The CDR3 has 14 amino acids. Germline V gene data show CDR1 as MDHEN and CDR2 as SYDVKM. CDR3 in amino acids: CASSLMGGNQPQYF. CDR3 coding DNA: TGTGCCAGCAGTTTAATGGGGGGCAATCAGCCCCAGTACTTC.

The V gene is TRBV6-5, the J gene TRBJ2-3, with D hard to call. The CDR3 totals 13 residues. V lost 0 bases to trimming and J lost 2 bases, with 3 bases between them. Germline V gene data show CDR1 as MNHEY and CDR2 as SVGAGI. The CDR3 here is CASSYSYTDTQYF. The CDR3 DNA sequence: TGTGCCAGCAGTTACTCGTACACAGATACGCAGTATTTT.

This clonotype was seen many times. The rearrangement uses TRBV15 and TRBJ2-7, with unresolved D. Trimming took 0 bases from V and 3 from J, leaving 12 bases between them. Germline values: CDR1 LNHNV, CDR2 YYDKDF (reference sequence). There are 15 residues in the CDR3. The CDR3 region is CATSRDQVYGYEQYF. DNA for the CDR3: TGTGCCACCAGCAGAGATCAAGTTTACGGCTACGAGCAGTACTTC.

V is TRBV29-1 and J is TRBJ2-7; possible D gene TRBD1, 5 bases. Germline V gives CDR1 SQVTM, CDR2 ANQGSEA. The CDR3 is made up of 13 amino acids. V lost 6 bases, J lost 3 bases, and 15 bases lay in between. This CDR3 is CSVLDSPDYEQYF. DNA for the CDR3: TGCAGCGTACTCGACAGCCCGGACTACGAGCAGTACTTC.

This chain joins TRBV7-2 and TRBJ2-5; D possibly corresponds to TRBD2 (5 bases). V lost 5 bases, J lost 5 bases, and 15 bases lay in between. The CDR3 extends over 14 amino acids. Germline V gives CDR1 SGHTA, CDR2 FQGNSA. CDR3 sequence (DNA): TGTGCCAGCAGCCCGGCGGCTAGCAGGGAGACCCAGTACTTC. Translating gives CASSPAASRETQYF.

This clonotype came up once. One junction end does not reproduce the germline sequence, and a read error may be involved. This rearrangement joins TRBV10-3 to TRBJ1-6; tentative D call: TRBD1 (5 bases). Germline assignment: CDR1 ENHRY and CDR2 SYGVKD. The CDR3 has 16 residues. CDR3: CASSYRGGRPNSPLHF. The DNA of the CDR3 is TGTGCCAGCAGTTACCGGGGGGGTCGACCAAATTCACCCCTCCACTTT.

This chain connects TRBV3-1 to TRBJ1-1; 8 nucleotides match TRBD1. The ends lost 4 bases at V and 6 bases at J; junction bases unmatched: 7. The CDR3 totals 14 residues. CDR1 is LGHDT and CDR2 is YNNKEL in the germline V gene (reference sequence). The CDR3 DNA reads TGTGCCAGCAGCCCCATACAGGGGGTCCCTGAAGCTTTCTTT. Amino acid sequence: CASSPIQGVPEAFF.

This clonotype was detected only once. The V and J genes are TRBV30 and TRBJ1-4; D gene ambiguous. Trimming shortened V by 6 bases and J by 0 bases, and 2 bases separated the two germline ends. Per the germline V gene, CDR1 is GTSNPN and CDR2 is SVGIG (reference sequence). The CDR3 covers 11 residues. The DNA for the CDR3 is TGTGCCTGCACAACTAATGAAAAACTGTTTTTT. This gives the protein CACTTNEKLFF.

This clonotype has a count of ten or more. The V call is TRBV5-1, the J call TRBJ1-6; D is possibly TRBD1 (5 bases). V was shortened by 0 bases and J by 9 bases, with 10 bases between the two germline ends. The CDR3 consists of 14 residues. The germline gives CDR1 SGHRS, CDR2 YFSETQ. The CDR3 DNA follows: TGCGCCAGCAGCTTGGGGACGGGACCTTCACCCCTCCACTTT. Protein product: CASSLGTGPSPLHF.

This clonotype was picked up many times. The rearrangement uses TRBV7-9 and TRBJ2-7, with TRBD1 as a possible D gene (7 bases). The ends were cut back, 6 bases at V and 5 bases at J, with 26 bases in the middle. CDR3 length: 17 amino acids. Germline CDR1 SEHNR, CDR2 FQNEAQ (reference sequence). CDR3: CASSRSTGQEGGNEQYF. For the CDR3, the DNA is TGTGCCAGCAGTCGATCGACTGGACAGGAAGGGGGGAACGAGCAGTACTTC.